A selection of T cell receptor beta chains follows, all from one sample in a study of beta chain features in type 1 diabetes. Method: immunoSEQ multiplex PCR; TCRdb's copy keeps in-frame clones and lacks some. Of tens of thousands of clones in the sample, 50% are singletons; the top ten hold about 0.24%. Material for sequencing was stem cell memory CD4+ T cells from blood. The receptor set was obtained from a woman in her thirties in good health. Both conserved end residues are part of each CDR3. Each record gives: V gene, D gene, clone size, J gene, CDR3 DNA, CDR3 protein. D genes are given only for firm matches. A row's size may be missing; if present it is once, few, many or a size class.

>TRBV5-6|TRBD1|NA|TRBJ1-1
TGTGCCAGCAGCCCGCAGGACAGGTATTACACTGAAGCTTTCTTT
CASSPQDRYYTEAFF
>TRBV4-2|TRBD2|NA|TRBJ2-7
TGTGCCAGCAGCCAAGCGACTAGCGGGGCAATCTACGAGCAGTACTTC
CASSQATSGAIYEQYF
>TRBV18|TRBD2|NA|TRBJ2-1
TGTGCCAGCTCACCCAACTCCGGGACTAGCGGGATCAATGAGCAGTTCTTC
CASSPNSGTSGINEQFF
>TRBV5-1|TRBD2|NA|TRBJ2-7
TGCGCCAGCAGCTTGGACCCTAGCGGGAACTTCTACGAGCAGTACTTC
CASSLDPSGNFYEQYF
>TRBV7-9|NA|NA|TRBJ2-5
TGTGCCAGCAGCTTCGCAGGGGAGACCCAGTACTTC
CASSFAGETQYF
>TRBV9|TRBD2|few|TRBJ2-3
TGTGCCAGCTCAATTGGACTAGCGGGAGTCACAGATACGCAGTATTTT
CASSIGLAGVTDTQYF
>TRBV7-6|TRBD1|NA|TRBJ2-2
TGTGCCAGCAGCTCACAGGGGGCGCGGAACACCGGGGAGCTGTTTTTT
CASSSQGARNTGELFF
>TRBV18|TRBD2|few|TRBJ2-1
TGTGCCAGCTCACCCCTAACCACACTGACTAGCGGGAGCTCCTACAATGAGCAGTTCTTC
CASSPLTTLTSGSSYNEQFF
>TRBV19|NA|NA|TRBJ1-1
TGTGCCAGTAGTATAAAGGTCCGAGGGGAAGCTTTCTTT
CASSIKVRGEAFF
>TRBV28|TRBD2|NA|TRBJ2-7
TGTGCCAGCAGGCCTAGCGGGAGCCTCTCCTACGAGCAGTACTTC
CASRPSGSLSYEQYF
>TRBV27|TRBD1|NA|TRBJ1-4
TGTGCCAGCAGCCCCGACAGGGCTAATGAAAAACTGTTTTTT
CASSPDRANEKLFF
>TRBV25-1|NA|NA|TRBJ1-4
TGTGCCAGCAGTTCAGGGGTAAATGAAAAACTGTTTTTT
CASSSGVNEKLFF
>TRBV30|NA|NA|TRBJ2-6
TGTGCCTGGAGTCTAGGTGGAGGACTCTCTGGGGCCAACGTCCTGACTTTC
CAWSLGGGLSGANVLTF
>TRBV7-6|NA|NA|TRBJ2-1
TGTGCCAGCAGCTTAGGGGCTTACAATGAGCAGTTCTTC
CASSLGAYNEQFF
>TRBV14|NA|NA|TRBJ2-5
TGTGCCAGCAGCCAACCACCGTCGAATCGGGAGTACCAAGAGACCCAGTACTTC
CASSQPPSNREYQETQYF
>TRBV28|TRBD2|NA|TRBJ2-7
TGTGCCAGCAGTTTGACTAGCCCATACGAGCAGTACTTC
CASSLTSPYEQYF
>TRBV28|TRBD1|few|TRBJ2-3
TGTGCCAGCAGTTCCTCCGGGACAGGGGGCGCAGATACGCAGTATTTT
CASSSSGTGGADTQYF
>TRBV2|TRBD2|NA|TRBJ2-7
TGTGCCAGCAGTGCTCTAGCGGGAGGGCCCTACGAGCAGTACTTC
CASSALAGGPYEQYF
>TRBV5-4|NA|NA|TRBJ2-2
TGTGCCAGCAGCTTACCCCCGCGGGGAGCCGGGGAGCTGTTTTTT
CASSLPPRGAGELFF
>TRBV21-1|NA|NA|TRBJ2-5
TGTGCCAGCAGCAAAATTCTAAGAACCAACCAAGAGACCCAGTACTTC
CASSKILRTNQETQYF
>TRBV7-8|TRBD2|NA|TRBJ2-7
TGTGCCAGCAGCGGCTGGACTAGCGCCCACACCTACGAGCAGTACTTC
CASSGWTSAHTYEQYF
>TRBV19|NA|NA|TRBJ2-7
TGTGCCAGTAGACGGACAGCCGATTGGGCAACCTACGAGCAGTACTTC
CASRRTADWATYEQYF
>TRBV19|TRBD2|few|TRBJ2-1
TGTGCCAGTAGTAAGTACTCCCCGGCTAGCGGGGATCACAATGAGCAGTTCTTC
CASSKYSPASGDHNEQFF
>TRBV11-2|TRBD1|NA|TRBJ1-2
TGTGCCAGCAGCTCGTCCGCGGGACAGGGAAAGAACTATGGCTACACCTTC
CASSSSAGQGKNYGYTF
>TRBV6-5|TRBD2|few|TRBJ2-7
TGTGCCAGCAGTTACTCTAGCGGGAGGTACGAGCAGTACTTC
CASSYSSGRYEQYF
>TRBV7-3|TRBD2|few|TRBJ2-1
TGTGCCAGCAGGAAGGGAGGGAGCTCCTACAATGAGCAGTTCTTC
CASRKGGSSYNEQFF
>TRBV18|TRBD1|many|TRBJ2-7
TGTGCCAGCTCGCAGAGACAGGGGGCAACCTACGAGCAGTACTTC
CASSQRQGATYEQYF
>TRBV9|TRBD2|NA|TRBJ2-1
TGTGCCAGCAGCACTACTGGACTAGCGGGAGTTAATGAGCAGTTCTTC
CASSTTGLAGVNEQFF